This T cell receptor (beta chain) was obtained from a study of shared clonotypes between healthy human individuals. General observations from the study: In general, naive subsets displayed greater estimated richness than memory subsets did.

A remark on this clone: The antigen remains undetermined.

This CDR3 comprises 16 residues. V was cut by 3 bases and J by 0 bases, with 12 bases left in between. Germline values: CDR1 SGHTA, CDR2 FQGNSA. Profiled with immunoSEQ multiplex PCR; TCRdb holds only in-frame clones, not every one. Of under 1,100,000 clones in the sample, more than 65% are singletons; the top ten hold roughly 1.5%. This sequence was found in a man aged 18 to 29 in good health. The chain carries TRBV7-2 and TRBJ1-3; maybe TRBD1 (6 bases). Material: memory CD4+ T cells sorted from blood. Subset here: CD45RA-negative fraction. The CDR3 is CASSFQQGVSGNTIYF. The CDR3 DNA follows: TGTGCCAGCAGCTTCCAACAGGGTGTCTCTGGAAACACCATATATTTT.